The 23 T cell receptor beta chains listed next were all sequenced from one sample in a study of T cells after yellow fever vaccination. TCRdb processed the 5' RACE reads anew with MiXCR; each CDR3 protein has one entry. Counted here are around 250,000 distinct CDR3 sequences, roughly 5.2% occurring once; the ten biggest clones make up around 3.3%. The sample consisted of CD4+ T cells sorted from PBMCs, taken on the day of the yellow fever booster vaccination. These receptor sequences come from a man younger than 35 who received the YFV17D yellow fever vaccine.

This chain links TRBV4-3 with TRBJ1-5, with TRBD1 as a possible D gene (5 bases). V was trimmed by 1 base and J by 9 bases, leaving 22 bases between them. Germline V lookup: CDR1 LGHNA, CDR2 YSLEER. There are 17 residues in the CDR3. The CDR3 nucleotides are TGCGCCAGCAGCCAAGTTCTTGCCTCGGGGCGGGGTATGCCCCAGCATTTT. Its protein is CASSQVLASGRGMPQHF.

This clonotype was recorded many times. CDR3 residues: CAISESRGWHQPQHF. CDR3 coding DNA: TGTGCCATCAGTGAGTCAAGGGGTTGGCATCAGCCCCAGCATTTT. The chain uses TRBV10-3 and TRBJ1-5, with a weak D call TRBD1 (5 bases). The CDR3 spans 15 residues. V was pared by 0 bases and J by 5 bases, with 11 bases between. Germline V gene lookup returns CDR1 ENHRY and CDR2 SYGVKD.

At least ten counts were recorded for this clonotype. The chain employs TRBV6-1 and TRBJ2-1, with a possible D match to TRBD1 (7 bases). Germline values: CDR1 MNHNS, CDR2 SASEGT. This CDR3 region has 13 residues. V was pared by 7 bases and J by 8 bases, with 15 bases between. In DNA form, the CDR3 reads TGTGCCAGCATCCACCAGGGGGAGGATGAGCAGTTCTTC. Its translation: CASIHQGEDEQFF.

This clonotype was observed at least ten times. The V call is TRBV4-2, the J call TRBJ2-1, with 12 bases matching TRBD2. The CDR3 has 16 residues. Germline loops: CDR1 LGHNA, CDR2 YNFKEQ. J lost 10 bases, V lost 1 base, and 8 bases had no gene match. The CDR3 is CASSQAGTSGWLEQFF. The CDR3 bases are TGTGCCAGCAGCCAAGCCGGGACTAGCGGGTGGTTGGAGCAGTTCTTC.

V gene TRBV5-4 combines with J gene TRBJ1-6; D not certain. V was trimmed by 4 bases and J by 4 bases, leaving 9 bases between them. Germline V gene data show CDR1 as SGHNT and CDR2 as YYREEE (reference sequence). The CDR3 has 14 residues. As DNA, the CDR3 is TGTGCCAGCAGCCCCTGGGGATATAATTCACCCCTCCACTTT. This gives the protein CASSPWGYNSPLHF.

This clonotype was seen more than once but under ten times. CDR3 sequence: CASSQSQETQYF. CDR3 DNA: TGTGCCAGCTCACAGTCCCAAGAGACCCAGTACTTC. This sequence joins TRBV12-3 or TRBV12-4 and TRBJ2-5; D is ambiguous. The CDR3 sequence is 12 residues long. Trimming removed 8 bases at V and 1 base at J, with 8 bases between.

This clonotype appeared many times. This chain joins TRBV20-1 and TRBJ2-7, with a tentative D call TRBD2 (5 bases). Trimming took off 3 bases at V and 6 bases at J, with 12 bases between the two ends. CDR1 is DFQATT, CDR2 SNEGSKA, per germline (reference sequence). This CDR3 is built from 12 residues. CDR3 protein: CSASVGEREQYV. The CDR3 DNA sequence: TGCAGTGCTAGCGTCGGGGAGCGCGAGCAGTACGTC.

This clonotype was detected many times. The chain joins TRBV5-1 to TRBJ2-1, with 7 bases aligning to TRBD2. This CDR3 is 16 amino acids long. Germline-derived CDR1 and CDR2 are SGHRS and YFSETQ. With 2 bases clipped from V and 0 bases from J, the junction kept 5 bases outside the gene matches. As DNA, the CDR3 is TGCGCCAGCAGCTTAAGCGGGGCCAGCTCCTACAATGAGCAGTTCTTC. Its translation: CASSLSGASSYNEQFF.

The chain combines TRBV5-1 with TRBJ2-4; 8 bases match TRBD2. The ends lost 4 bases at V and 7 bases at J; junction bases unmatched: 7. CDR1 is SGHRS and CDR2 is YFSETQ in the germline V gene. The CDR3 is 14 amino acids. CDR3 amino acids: CASSPDRGGNIQYF. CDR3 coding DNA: TGCGCCAGCAGCCCAGACCGGGGGGGGAACATTCAGTACTTC.

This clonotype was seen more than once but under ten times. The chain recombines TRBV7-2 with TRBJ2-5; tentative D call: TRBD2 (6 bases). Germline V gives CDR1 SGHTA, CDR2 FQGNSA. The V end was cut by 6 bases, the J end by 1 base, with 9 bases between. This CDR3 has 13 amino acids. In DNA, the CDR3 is TGTGCCAGCAGATCGGGGGTCCAAGAGACCCAGTACTTC. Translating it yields CASRSGVQETQYF.

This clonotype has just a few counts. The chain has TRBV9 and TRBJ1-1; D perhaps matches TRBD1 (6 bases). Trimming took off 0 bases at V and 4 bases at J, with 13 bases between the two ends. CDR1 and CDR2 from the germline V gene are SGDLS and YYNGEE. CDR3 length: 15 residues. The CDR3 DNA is TGTGCCAGCAGCGTAGATCCGGGGGCTGGCACTGAAGCTTTCTTT. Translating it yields CASSVDPGAGTEAFF.

The CDR3 sequence: CASSSGTGGKKGELFF. The CDR3 DNA is TGCGCCAGCAGCTCCGGGACAGGGGGCAAGAAAGGGGAGCTGTTTTTT. This chain links TRBV5-1 with TRBJ2-2; 12 nucleotides agree with TRBD1. The CDR3 is 16 residues long. The germline V gene has CDR1 SGHRS and CDR2 YFSETQ. With V trimmed by 3 bases and J by 8 bases, 8 bases remained unmatched.

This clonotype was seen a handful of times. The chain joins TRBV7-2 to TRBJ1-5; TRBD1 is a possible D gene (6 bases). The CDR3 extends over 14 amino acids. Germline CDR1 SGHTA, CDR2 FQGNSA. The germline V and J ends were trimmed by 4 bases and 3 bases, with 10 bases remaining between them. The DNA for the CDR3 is TGTGCCAGCAGCTGGGGGGGGCCCAATCAGCCCCAGCATTTT. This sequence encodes CASSWGGPNQPQHF.

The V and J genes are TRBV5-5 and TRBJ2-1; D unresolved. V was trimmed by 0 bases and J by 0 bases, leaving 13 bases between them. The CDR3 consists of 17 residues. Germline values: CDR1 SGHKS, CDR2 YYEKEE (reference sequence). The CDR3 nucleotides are TGTGCCAGCAGCTTGGCCGTTAGGAGCAGCTCCTACAATGAGCAGTTCTTC. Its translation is CASSLAVRSSSYNEQFF.

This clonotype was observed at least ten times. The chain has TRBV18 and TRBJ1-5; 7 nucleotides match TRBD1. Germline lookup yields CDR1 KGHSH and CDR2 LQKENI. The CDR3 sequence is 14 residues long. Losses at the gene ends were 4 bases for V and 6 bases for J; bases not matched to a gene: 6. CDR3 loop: CASSRNDRVQPQHF. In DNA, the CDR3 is TGTGCCAGCTCACGCAACGACAGGGTTCAGCCCCAGCATTTT.

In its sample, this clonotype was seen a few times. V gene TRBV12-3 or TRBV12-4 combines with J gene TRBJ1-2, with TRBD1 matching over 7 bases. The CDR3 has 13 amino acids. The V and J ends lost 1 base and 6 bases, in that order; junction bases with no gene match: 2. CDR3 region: CASSLEGADGYTF. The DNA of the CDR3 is TGTGCCAGCAGTTTAGAGGGGGCGGATGGCTACACCTTC.

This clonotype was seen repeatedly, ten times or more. The CDR3 bases are TGCGCCAGCAGCTTGGGGCAGCTGGGGGACGTCGTTGGGGAGCAGTACGTC. This codes for CASSLGQLGDVVGEQYV. J is TRBJ2-7 and V is TRBV5-1, with D possibly being TRBD1 or TRBD2 (5 bases each). Germline V lookup: CDR1 SGHRS, CDR2 YFSETQ. The CDR3 covers 17 residues. The V and J ends lost 0 bases and 7 bases respectively, with 23 bases between them.

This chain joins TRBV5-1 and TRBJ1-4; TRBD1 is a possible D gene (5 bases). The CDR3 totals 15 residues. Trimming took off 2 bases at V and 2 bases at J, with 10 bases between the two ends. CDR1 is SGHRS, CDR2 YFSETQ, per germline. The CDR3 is CASSFGAVTNEKLFF. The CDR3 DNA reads TGCGCCAGCAGCTTCGGGGCAGTTACTAATGAAAAACTGTTTTTT.

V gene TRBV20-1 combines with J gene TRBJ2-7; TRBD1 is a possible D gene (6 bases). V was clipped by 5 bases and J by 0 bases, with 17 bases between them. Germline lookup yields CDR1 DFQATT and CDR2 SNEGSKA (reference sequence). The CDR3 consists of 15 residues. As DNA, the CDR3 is TGCAGTGCTGCCACCCTGGGCAGGGGCTCCTACGAGCAGTACTTC. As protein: CSAATLGRGSYEQYF.

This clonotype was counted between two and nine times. CDR3 nucleotide sequence: TGCAGTGCCGATGGGGGCTACAACACAGATACGCAGTATTTT. Amino acid sequence: CSADGGYNTDTQYF. This rearrangement joins TRBV20-1 to TRBJ2-3, with a possible D match to TRBD1 (6 bases). This CDR3 has 14 residues. Per the germline V gene, CDR1 is DFQATT and CDR2 is SNEGSKA (reference sequence). V lost 6 bases and J lost 2, with 15 bases in between.

The CDR3 bases are TGTGCCAGCAGCCGTTCCCTAGCGGGGGGAGGAGAGACCCAGTACTTC. Translated: CASSRSLAGGGETQYF. This chain uses TRBV7-2 with TRBJ2-5, with TRBD2 identical over 11 bases. Trimming removed 5 bases from V and 4 bases from J; junction bases left unmatched: 9. This CDR3 comprises 16 residues. CDR1 is SGHTA and CDR2 is FQGNSA in the germline V gene.

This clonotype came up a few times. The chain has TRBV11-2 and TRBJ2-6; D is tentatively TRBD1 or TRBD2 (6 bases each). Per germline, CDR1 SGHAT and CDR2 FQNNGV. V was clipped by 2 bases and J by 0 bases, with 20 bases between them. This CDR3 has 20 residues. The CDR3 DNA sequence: TGTGCCAGCAGCTTACGAAAACAGAGGGGGAGGTCCTCTGGGGCCAACGTCCTGACTTTC. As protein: CASSLRKQRGRSSGANVLTF.

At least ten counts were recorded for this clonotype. As DNA, the CDR3 is TGCGCCAGCAGCCAAAGGATGAGGCACGCGAGACTCCATGAGCAGTTCTTC. Translating it yields CASSQRMRHARLHEQFF. The chain combines TRBV4-3 with TRBJ2-1; D gene ambiguous. V was clipped by 2 bases and J by 8 bases, with 22 bases between them. CDR3 length: 17 amino acids. The germline gives CDR1 LGHNA, CDR2 YSLEER.